These 10 T cell receptor beta chains came from one sample sequenced in a study of early T cells in non-severe SARS-CoV-2 infection. TCRdb fed the 5' RACE reads into MiXCR, producing one record per CDR3 protein. The table includes tens of thousands of distinct CDR3 sequences, about 7% detected once. Sequenced sample: whole blood. The source is an adult who was a healthcare worker with PCR-confirmed SARS-CoV-2 infection or an uninfected control (not recorded which).

This clonotype showed up many times. The chain couples TRBV20-1 to TRBJ2-3; 9 bases match TRBD2. The CDR3 contains 16 residues. The V and J ends lost 0 bases and 4 bases, in that order; junction bases with no gene match: 8. Per germline, CDR1 DFQATT and CDR2 SNEGSKA (reference sequence). The chain's CDR3 is CSARDEKRGESDTQYF. The CDR3 DNA reads as TGCAGTGCTAGAGATGAAAAGCGGGGGGAGTCAGATACGCAGTATTTT.

At least ten counts were recorded for this clonotype. The J gene is TRBJ2-2, the V gene TRBV5-5, with 8 bases fitting TRBD1. V lost 3 bases, J lost 1 base, and 5 bases stayed unmatched. The CDR3 covers 16 residues. CDR1 SGHKS and CDR2 YYEKEE come from the germline V gene (reference sequence). In DNA form, the CDR3 reads TGTGCCAGCAGCTCGCAGGGGGCAGGGAACACCGGGGAGCTGTTTTTT. Encoded protein: CASSSQGAGNTGELFF.

This clonotype has a count of ten or more. The chain joins TRBV3-1 to TRBJ2-7; no clear D gene. This CDR3 contains 14 residues. Germline V gene sequence: CDR1 LGHDT, CDR2 YNNKEL (reference sequence). V was pared by 4 bases and J by 3 bases, with 13 bases between. The CDR3: CASSPPGPYYEQYF. CDR3 nucleotide sequence: TGTGCCAGCAGCCCCCCGGGCCCTTACTACGAGCAGTACTTC.

This chain links TRBV12-3 or TRBV12-4 with TRBJ1-6; D uncertain. The V gene lost 5 bases and the J gene lost 7 bases, with 12 bases spanning the gap. This CDR3 spans 14 amino acids. The CDR3 DNA sequence: TGTGCCAGCAGTGCCTTAGGCGGGAATTCACCCCTCCACTTT. It translates to CASSALGGNSPLHF.

This clonotype has only a few counts. The chain links TRBV7-2 to TRBJ1-1; TRBD1 is a possible D gene (5 bases). V lost 3 bases and J lost 11, with 10 bases in between. The germline V gene encodes CDR1 SGHTA and CDR2 FQGNSA. CDR3 size: 11 residues. The CDR3 reads CASSLGPDAFF. The CDR3 DNA follows: TGTGCCAGCAGCTTGGGACCGGACGCTTTCTTT.

This clonotype was picked up a small number of times. The V and J genes are TRBV11-2 and TRBJ1-1, with D possibly being TRBD1 (5 bases). Germline CDR1 and CDR2: SGHAT and FQNNGV. This CDR3 spans 14 amino acids. Between the trimmed V and J ends, which lost 1 base and 4 bases, there was a span of 10 bases. The CDR3 coding sequence is TGTGCCAGCAGCTTAGTAAGGGGTTTCACTGAAGCTTTCTTT. Amino acid sequence: CASSLVRGFTEAFF.

This clonotype was counted between two and nine times. This rearrangement joins TRBV11-2 to TRBJ2-3; D call uncertain. Deletions cut 3 bases from V and 5 bases from J, with 6 bases between. This CDR3 is built from 12 residues. Germline CDR1 is SGHAT and CDR2 is FQNNGV. The CDR3 coding sequence is TGTGCCAGCAGCTTCCTTCGAGATACGCAGTATTTT. Its protein is CASSFLRDTQYF.

Many counts were recorded for this clonotype. This rearrangement joins TRBV7-9 to TRBJ1-1, with unresolved D. This CDR3 comprises 12 residues. Deletions cut 1 base from V and 4 bases from J, with 4 bases between. The V gene's germline CDR1 is SEHNR and CDR2 FQNEAQ (reference sequence). The CDR3 bases are TGTGCCAGCAGCTTAGGGTCCACTGAAGCTTTCTTT. Its translation: CASSLGSTEAFF.

This clonotype occurred many times. This chain joins TRBV9 and TRBJ2-2; D not certain. Germline CDR1 is SGDLS and CDR2 is YYNGEE. Trimming removed 6 bases from V and 1 base from J, with 10 bases in between. This CDR3 contains 14 residues. CDR3 DNA: TGTGCCAGCACCGGCGCGGTGAACACCGGGGAGCTGTTTTTT. Encoded protein: CASTGAVNTGELFF.

The V and J genes are TRBV11-3 and TRBJ2-1; 8 nucleotides line up with TRBD2. Germline V lookup: CDR1 SGHNT, CDR2 YENEEA. V was pared by 7 bases and J by 0 bases, with 5 bases of the junction left unmatched. The CDR3 loop spans 15 amino acids. The CDR3 nucleotides are TGTGCCAGCATTTCGCGGGGGGTCTCCTACAATGAGCAGTTCTTC. Translating it yields CASISRGVSYNEQFF.